What follows is one TCR beta chain and its context. Germline CDR1 reads MNHEY; CDR2 reads SMNVEV (reference sequence). V was shortened by 5 bases and J by 6 bases, with 17 bases between the two germline ends. The CDR3 has 15 amino acids. The repertoire was sequenced with immunoSEQ multiplex PCR; TCRdb's copy has only in-frame clones and lacks some. Of around 72,000 clones listed, approximately 87% are singletons. The data were taken from a study of blood T cell repertoires in COVID-19. Study-level information: PBMCs, B-cell-depleted T cells, or T cells were the source of the cDNA or gDNA that made up the material.

The receptor was isolated from a woman of 80 years or more with acute or convalescent COVID-19. Sequencing was done on a sample of peripheral blood. The chain carries TRBV27 and TRBJ2-1, with D possibly TRBD2 on 5 matching bases. Here the CDR3 DNA reads TGTGCCAGCAGTGGCCGCGAGGGTTTGGGCAATGAGCAGTTCTTC. Residues: CASSGREGLGNEQFF.